A selection of T cell receptor beta chains follows, all from one sample in a study of human T cells and chemical hapten exposure. TCRdb analysed the RACE reads with MiXCR anew, one entry per CDR3 protein. This table has tens of thousands of distinct CDR3 sequences, approximately 9.3% appearing once. The source was whole blood, collected in connection with sensitization to the hapten diphenylcyclopropenone (DPC). These receptors all stem from a middle-aged woman with alopecia areata. Some clones in this sample may be carry-over from other donors' samples. CDR3s include the opening cysteine and the closing phenylalanine or tryptophan. The D gene is left open where the match is weak.

j_call: TRBJ2-2
d_call: TRBD2
v_call: TRBV6-5
cdr3_aa: CASRLAGSTRSTGELFF

j_call: TRBJ2-1
d_call: .
v_call: TRBV7-8
cdr3_aa: CASSPPGEQFF

j_call: TRBJ2-7
d_call: TRBD1
v_call: TRBV9
cdr3_aa: CASSPRTGPEQYF

j_call: TRBJ1-5
d_call: .
v_call: TRBV6-1
cdr3_aa: CASSEPGQGYGNQPQHF

j_call: TRBJ2-1
d_call: TRBD1
v_call: TRBV7-3
cdr3_aa: CASSLTMTGDNEQFF

j_call: TRBJ2-7
d_call: TRBD2
v_call: TRBV7-9
cdr3_aa: CASSLSSGVHYEQYF

j_call: TRBJ1-1
d_call: .
v_call: TRBV5-1
cdr3_aa: CASSLGAGTEAFF

j_call: TRBJ1-2
d_call: .
v_call: TRBV12-3/TRBV12-4
cdr3_aa: CASSLGGRVYTF

j_call: TRBJ2-7
d_call: .
v_call: TRBV4-1
cdr3_aa: CASSQDPKVVTASYEQYF

j_call: TRBJ2-2
d_call: TRBD1
v_call: TRBV4-1
cdr3_aa: CASRRQGTGELFF

j_call: TRBJ2-3
d_call: .
v_call: TRBV7-2
cdr3_aa: CASSLGLDTQYF

j_call: TRBJ1-1
d_call: .
v_call: TRBV12-5
cdr3_aa: CAKLGQNTEAFF

j_call: TRBJ2-7
d_call: .
v_call: TRBV9
cdr3_aa: CASSVEGTSYEQYF

j_call: TRBJ2-7
d_call: .
v_call: TRBV3-1
cdr3_aa: CASSQDLAGYEQYF

j_call: TRBJ2-2
d_call: .
v_call: TRBV10-3
cdr3_aa: CATRGNTGELFF

j_call: TRBJ1-4
d_call: TRBD1
v_call: TRBV5-1
cdr3_aa: CASSFRDSREKLFF

j_call: TRBJ1-3
d_call: .
v_call: TRBV6-1
cdr3_aa: CASRGNTDSGNTIYF

j_call: TRBJ2-4
d_call: .
v_call: TRBV7-9
cdr3_aa: CASSDRAKNIQYF

j_call: TRBJ2-3
d_call: .
v_call: TRBV6-2/TRBV6-3
cdr3_aa: CASTQQTTSTDTQYF

j_call: TRBJ1-1
d_call: .
v_call: TRBV29-1
cdr3_aa: CSVESIQAFF

j_call: TRBJ1-1
d_call: .
v_call: TRBV6-2/TRBV6-3
cdr3_aa: CASSPGAGQRLNTEAFF

j_call: TRBJ1-2
d_call: .
v_call: TRBV29-1
cdr3_aa: CSVRRQDGYTF

j_call: TRBJ2-7
d_call: TRBD1
v_call: TRBV28
cdr3_aa: CASSSGTAGLGQYF

j_call: TRBJ1-2
d_call: .
v_call: TRBV12-3/TRBV12-4
cdr3_aa: CASSLRQTYVGGYTF

j_call: TRBJ1-1
d_call: .
v_call: TRBV13
cdr3_aa: CASTVGPEAFF

j_call: TRBJ1-1
d_call: .
v_call: TRBV29-1
cdr3_aa: CSVAWFTGEAFF

j_call: TRBJ2-1
d_call: .
v_call: TRBV3-1
cdr3_aa: CASSQVIRRGNYNEQFF

j_call: TRBJ1-1
d_call: .
v_call: TRBV3-1
cdr3_aa: CASSRSGNTEAFF

j_call: TRBJ2-7
d_call: .
v_call: TRBV7-8
cdr3_aa: CASSLSGGAYEQYF

j_call: TRBJ2-1
d_call: .
v_call: TRBV7-3
cdr3_aa: CASSLESRNEQFF

j_call: TRBJ2-5
d_call: .
v_call: TRBV20-1
cdr3_aa: CSAKGTDPFQETQYF

j_call: TRBJ2-3
d_call: TRBD2
v_call: TRBV28
cdr3_aa: CARHRSGGSDTQYF

j_call: TRBJ2-4
d_call: .
v_call: TRBV3-2
cdr3_aa: CASSQEIKTGWRGIAKNIQYF

j_call: TRBJ2-2
d_call: TRBD2
v_call: TRBV5-1
cdr3_aa: CASSLAPGLADTGELFF

j_call: TRBJ1-2
d_call: .
v_call: TRBV12-3/TRBV12-4
cdr3_aa: CASSSTGFGYTF

j_call: TRBJ2-1
d_call: .
v_call: TRBV11-2
cdr3_aa: CASSPSAYNEQFF